The source of this T cell receptor (beta chain) is a study of vaccination and CD4 T cells after COVID-19. V shed 1 base and J shed 1 base, with 16 bases lying between them. This CDR3 is built from 16 residues. The germline V gene has CDR1 DFQATT and CDR2 SNEGSKA (reference sequence). Treatment meaning: approximately 9-day PBMC culture with coronavirus spike peptide pools or control peptides (ViraFEST assay). ViraFEST used peptide pools to expand antigen-specific T cells and subsequently sequenced their TCRs. Negative selection recovered the CD4+ T cells once they had spent 10 days in culture. The Oncomine TCR Beta short-read assay generated sequence data from the DNA of cultured CD4+ T cells. MiXCR, applied by TCRdb to the PCR reads, yields one record per CDR3 protein. The sample contains 8,500 to 11,000 distinct CDR3 sequences, roughly two thirds of which appear only once. Findings of the study overall: For SARS-CoV-2-reactive clonotypes, the median went from approximately 21 to 38, a nonsignificant increase.

For this clonotype: The antigen is not known.

Sequencing was performed on CD4+ T cells from blood, cultured in vitro. V and J are TRBV20-1 and TRBJ1-1; D is unclear. The clonotype originates from a human donor who had recovered from COVID-19. CDR3 sequence: CSARVRASGPNTEAFF. The CDR3 DNA reads as TGCAGTGCTAGAGTTAGGGCCTCCGGCCCGAACACTGAAGCTTTCTTT.